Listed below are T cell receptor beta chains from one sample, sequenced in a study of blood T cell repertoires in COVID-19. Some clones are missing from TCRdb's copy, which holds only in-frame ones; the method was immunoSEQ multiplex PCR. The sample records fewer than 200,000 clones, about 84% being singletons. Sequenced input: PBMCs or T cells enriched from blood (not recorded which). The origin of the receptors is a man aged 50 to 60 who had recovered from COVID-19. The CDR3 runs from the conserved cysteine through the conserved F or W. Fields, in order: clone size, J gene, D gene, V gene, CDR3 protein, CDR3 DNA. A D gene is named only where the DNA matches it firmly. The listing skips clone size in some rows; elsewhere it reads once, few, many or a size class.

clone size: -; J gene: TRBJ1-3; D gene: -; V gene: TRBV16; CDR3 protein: CASSHLAGGYGNTIYF; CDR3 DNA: TGTGCCAGCAGCCATCTGGCTGGAGGGTACGGAAACACCATATATTTT
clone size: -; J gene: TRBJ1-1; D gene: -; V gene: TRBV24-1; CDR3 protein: CATSDSKDEEEAFF; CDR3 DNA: TGTGCCACCAGTGATTCGAAGGATGAGGAAGAAGCTTTCTTT
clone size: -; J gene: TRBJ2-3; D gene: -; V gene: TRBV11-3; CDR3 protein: CASSWLDTDTQYF; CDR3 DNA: TGTGCCAGCAGCTGGCTAGACACAGATACGCAGTATTTT
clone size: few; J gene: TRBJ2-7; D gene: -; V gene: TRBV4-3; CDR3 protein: CASSQGPGAGEQYF; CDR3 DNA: TGCGCCAGCAGCCAAGGCCCAGGGGCTGGGGAGCAGTACTTC
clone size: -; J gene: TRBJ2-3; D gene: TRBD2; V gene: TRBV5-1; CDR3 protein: CASSPLTSGGTDTQYF; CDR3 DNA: TGCGCCAGCAGCCCCCTGACTAGCGGGGGCACAGATACGCAGTATTTT
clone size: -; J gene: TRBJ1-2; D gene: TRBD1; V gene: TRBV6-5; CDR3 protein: CAVTGGSRYGYTF; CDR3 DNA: TGTGCCGTCACAGGGGGCTCGCGATATGGCTACACCTTC
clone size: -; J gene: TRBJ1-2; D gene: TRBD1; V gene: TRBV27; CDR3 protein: CASSLFAGQRKYGYTF; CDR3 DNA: TGTGCCAGCAGTTTATTTGCGGGACAGAGGAAATATGGCTACACCTTC
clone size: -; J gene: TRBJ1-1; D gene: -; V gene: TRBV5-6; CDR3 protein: CASSLNGRRETLNTEAFF; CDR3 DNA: TGTGCCAGCAGCTTGAACGGGAGAAGGGAGACTCTGAACACTGAAGCTTTCTTT
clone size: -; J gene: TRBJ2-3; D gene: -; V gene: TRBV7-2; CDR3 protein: CASSPTWGPTDTQYF; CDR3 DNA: TGTGCCAGCAGCCCAACGTGGGGCCCCACAGATACGCAGTATTTT
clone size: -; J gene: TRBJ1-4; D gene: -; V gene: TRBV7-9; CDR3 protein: CASSSEGITNEKLFF; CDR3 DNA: TGTGCCAGCAGCTCTGAGGGTATTACTAATGAAAAACTGTTTTTT
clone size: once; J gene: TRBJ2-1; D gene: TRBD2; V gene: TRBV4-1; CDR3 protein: CASSQEGTSGANEQFF; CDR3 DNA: TGCGCCAGCAGCCAGGAAGGGACTAGCGGGGCCAATGAGCAGTTCTTC
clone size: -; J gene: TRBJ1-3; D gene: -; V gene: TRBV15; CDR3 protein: CATSRDRTSEAGGNTIYF; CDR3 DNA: TGTGCCACCAGCAGAGATCGGACTTCGGAGGCAGGAGGAAACACCATATATTTT
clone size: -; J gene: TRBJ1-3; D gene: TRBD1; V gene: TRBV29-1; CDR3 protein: CSVGDRERSGNTIYF; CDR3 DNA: TGCAGCGTTGGGGACAGGGAGCGCTCTGGAAACACCATATATTTT
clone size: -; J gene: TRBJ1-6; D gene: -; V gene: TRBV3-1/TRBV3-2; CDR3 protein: CASSQSPGSPSSPLHF; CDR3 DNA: TGTGCCAGCAGCCAATCACCAGGAAGTCCCAGTTCACCCCTCCACTTT
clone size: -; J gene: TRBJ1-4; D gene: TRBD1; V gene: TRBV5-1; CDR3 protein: CASRPGQGYEKLFF; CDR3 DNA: TGCGCCAGCAGACCGGGACAGGGATATGAAAAACTGTTTTTT
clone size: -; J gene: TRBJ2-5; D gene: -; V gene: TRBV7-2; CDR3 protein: CASSASGTEGGTQYF; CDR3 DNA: TGTGCCAGCAGCGCATCCGGGACTGAGGGCGGGACCCAGTACTTC
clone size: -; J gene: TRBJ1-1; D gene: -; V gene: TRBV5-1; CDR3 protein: CASSLARAGRSEAFF; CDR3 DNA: TGCGCCAGCAGCTTGGCTCGGGCAGGGAGGTCTGAAGCTTTCTTT
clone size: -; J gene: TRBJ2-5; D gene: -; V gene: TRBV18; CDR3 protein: CASSPTLAVQETQYF; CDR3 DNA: TGTGCCAGCTCGCCGACTTTGGCGGTCCAAGAGACCCAGTACTTC
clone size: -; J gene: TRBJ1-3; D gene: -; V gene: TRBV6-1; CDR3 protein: CASSEEQVASGNTIYF; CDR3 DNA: TGTGCCAGCAGTGAAGAGCAGGTGGCCTCTGGAAACACCATATATTTT
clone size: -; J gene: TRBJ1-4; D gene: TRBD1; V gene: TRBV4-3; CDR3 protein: CASSQGTGTGEKLFF; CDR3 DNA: TGCGCCAGCAGCCAAGGGACAGGGACGGGTGAAAAACTGTTTTTT
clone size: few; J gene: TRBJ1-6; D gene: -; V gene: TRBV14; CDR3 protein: CASSFSRRNSPLHF; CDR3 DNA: TGTGCCAGCAGCTTCAGTAGGAGAAATTCACCCCTCCACTTT
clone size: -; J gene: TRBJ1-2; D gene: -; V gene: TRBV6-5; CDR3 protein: CASSLMTGMAGYTF; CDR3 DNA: TGTGCCAGCAGTTTGATGACGGGGATGGCCGGCTACACCTTC
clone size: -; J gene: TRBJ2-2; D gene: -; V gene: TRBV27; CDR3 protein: CASRSGSNSGELFF; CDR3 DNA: TGTGCCAGCAGATCGGGGTCCAATTCCGGGGAGCTGTTTTTT
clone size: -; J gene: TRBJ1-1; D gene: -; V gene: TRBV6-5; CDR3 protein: CASSYFGRAATEAFF; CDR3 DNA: TGTGCCAGCAGTTACTTCGGCAGGGCGGCGACTGAAGCTTTCTTT
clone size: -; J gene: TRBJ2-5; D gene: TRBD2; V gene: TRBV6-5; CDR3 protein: CASSYAGGGETQYF; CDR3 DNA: TGTGCCAGCAGTTACGCGGGGGGCGGGGAGACCCAGTACTTC
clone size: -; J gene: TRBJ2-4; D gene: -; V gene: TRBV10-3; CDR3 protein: CAISANGQKNIQYF; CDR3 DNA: TGTGCCATCAGTGCCAACGGACAGAAAAACATTCAGTACTTC
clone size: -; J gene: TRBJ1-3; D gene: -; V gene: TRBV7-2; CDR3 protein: CASSLSTGISGTIYF; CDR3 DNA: TGTGCCAGCAGCTTATCAACAGGGATCTCAGGCACCATATATTTT
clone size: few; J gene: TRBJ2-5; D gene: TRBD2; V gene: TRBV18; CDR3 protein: CASSPLRGLVETQYF; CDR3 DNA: TGTGCCAGCTCACCACTACGCGGACTAGTGGAGACCCAGTACTTC
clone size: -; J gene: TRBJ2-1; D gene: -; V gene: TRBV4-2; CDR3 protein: CASSQRGLLGEQFF; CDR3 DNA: TGTGCCAGCAGCCAAAGGGGTCTCCTGGGGGAGCAGTTCTTC
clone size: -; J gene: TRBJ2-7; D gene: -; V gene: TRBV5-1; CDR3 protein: CASSPGTSQRSYEQYF; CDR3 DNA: TGCGCCAGCAGCCCCGGGACTTCGCAGCGTTCGTACGAGCAGTACTTC
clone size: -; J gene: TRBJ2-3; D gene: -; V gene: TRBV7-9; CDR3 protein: CASSPPLGTQYF; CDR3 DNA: TGTGCCAGCAGCCCCCCTCTAGGTACGCAGTATTTT
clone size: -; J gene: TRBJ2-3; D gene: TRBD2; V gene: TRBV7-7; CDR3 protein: CASSRWDGGSETDTQYF; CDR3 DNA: TGTGCTAGCAGCAGATGGGACGGGGGGAGCGAGACAGATACGCAGTATTTT
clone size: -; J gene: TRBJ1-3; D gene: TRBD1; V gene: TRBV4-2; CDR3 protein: CASSQDTGQAYGNTIYF; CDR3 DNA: TGTGCCAGCAGCCAAGATACTGGACAGGCCTATGGAAACACCATATATTTT
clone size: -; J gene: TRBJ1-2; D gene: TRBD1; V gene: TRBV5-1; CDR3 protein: CASSHRPADREQRYTF; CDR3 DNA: TGCGCCAGCAGCCATCGGCCAGCGGACAGGGAGCAACGCTACACCTTC
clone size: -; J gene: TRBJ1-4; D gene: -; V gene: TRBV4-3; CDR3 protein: CASSQLGRGTNEKLFF; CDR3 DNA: TGCGCCAGCAGCCAACTGGGGCGGGGAACTAATGAAAAACTGTTTTTT
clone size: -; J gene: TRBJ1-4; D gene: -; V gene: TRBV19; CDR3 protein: CASSILQTNEKLFF; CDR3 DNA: TGTGCCAGTAGTATCCTACAGACTAATGAAAAACTGTTTTTT
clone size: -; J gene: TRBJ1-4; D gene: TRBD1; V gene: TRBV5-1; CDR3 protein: CASSVGQGGWSNEKLFF; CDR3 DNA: TGCGCCAGCAGCGTCGGACAGGGTGGGTGGTCTAATGAAAAACTGTTTTTT
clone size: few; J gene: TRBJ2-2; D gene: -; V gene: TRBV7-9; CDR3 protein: CASSLGQPGELFF; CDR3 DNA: TGTGCCAGCAGCTTAGGGCAACCCGGGGAGCTGTTTTTT
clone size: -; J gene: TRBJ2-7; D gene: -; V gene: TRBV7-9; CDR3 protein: CASSLSSPQSGVQYF; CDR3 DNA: TGTGCCAGCAGCTTAAGCTCCCCTCAGTCCGGGGTGCAGTACTTC
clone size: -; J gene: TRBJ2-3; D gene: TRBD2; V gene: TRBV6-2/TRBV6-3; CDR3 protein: CASSRLPGLAGGTDTQYF; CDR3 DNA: TGTGCCAGCAGCCGACTTCCGGGACTAGCGGGGGGCACAGATACGCAGTATTTT
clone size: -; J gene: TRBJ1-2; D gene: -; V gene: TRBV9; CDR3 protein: CASSATNRAYGYTF; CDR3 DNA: TGTGCCAGCAGCGCAACGAACAGGGCGTATGGCTACACCTTC
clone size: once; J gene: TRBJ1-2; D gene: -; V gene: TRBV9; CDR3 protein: CASSALGGPSNYGYTF; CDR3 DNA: TGTGCCAGCAGCGCGCTGGGGGGGCCGTCTAACTATGGCTACACCTTC
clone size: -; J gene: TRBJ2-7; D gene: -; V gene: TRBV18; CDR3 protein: CATNQGGSYEQYF; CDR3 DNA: TGTGCCACCAACCAGGGGGGATCCTACGAGCAGTACTTC
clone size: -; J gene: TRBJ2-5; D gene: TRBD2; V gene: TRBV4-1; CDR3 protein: CASSQDRRLAGGKETQYF; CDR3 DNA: TGCGCCAGCAGCCAAGATCGAAGGCTAGCGGGGGGGAAAGAGACCCAGTACTTC
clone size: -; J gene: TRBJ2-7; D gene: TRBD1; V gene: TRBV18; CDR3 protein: CASSPREIGGADEQYF; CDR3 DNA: TGTGCCAGCTCACCCCGGGAAATAGGGGGCGCAGACGAGCAGTACTTC
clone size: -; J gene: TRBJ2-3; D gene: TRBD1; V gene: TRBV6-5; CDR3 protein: CASSPRDSRTDTQYF; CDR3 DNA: TGTGCCAGCAGTCCTAGGGACAGCCGCACAGATACGCAGTATTTT
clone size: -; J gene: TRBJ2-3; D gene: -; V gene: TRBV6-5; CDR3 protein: CASSQGHGADTQYF; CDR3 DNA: TGTGCCAGCAGCCAGGGGCATGGGGCAGATACGCAGTATTTT
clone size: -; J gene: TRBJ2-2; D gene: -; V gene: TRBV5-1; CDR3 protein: CASSREGYDGELFF; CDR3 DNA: TGCGCCAGCAGTCGGGAAGGTTATGACGGGGAGCTGTTTTTT
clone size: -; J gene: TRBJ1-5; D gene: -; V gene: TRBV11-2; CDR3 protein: CASGAGGNNQPQHF; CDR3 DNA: TGTGCCAGCGGGGCCGGGGGTAACAATCAGCCCCAGCATTTT
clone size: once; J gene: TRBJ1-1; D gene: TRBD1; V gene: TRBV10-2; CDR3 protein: CASRVGTGGTEAFF; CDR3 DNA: TGCGCCAGCAGAGTGGGCACAGGGGGCACTGAAGCTTTCTTT
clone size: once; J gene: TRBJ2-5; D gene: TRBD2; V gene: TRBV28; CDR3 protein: CASSLRGGAGETQYF; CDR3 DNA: TGTGCCAGCAGTTTACGCGGGGGGGCCGGAGAGACCCAGTACTTC